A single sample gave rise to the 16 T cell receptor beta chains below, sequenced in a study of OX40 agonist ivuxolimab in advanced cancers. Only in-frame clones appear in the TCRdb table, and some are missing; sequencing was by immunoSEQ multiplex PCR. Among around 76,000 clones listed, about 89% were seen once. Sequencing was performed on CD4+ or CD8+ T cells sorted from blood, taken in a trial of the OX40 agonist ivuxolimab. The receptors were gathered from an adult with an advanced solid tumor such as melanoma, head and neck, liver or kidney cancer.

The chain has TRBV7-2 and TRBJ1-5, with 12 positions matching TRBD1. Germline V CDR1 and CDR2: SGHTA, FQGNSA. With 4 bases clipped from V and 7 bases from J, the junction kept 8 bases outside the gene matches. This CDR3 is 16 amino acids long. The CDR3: CASSSDGTGGGQPQHF. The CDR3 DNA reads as TGTGCCAGCAGCTCCGACGGGACAGGGGGCGGGCAGCCCCAGCATTTT.

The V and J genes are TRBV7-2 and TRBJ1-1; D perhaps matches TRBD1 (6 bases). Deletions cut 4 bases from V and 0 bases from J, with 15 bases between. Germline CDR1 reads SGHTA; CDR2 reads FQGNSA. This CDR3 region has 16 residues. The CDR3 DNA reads TGTGCCAGCAGCTGGTCACTTGGACAGCTGAACACTGAAGCTTTCTTT. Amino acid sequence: CASSWSLGQLNTEAFF.

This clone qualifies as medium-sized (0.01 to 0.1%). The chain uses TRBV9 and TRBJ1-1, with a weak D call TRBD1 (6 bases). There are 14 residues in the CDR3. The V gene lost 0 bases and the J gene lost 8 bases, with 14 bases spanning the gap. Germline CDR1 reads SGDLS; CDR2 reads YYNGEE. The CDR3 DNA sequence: TGTGCCAGCAGCGTAGCTCCACAGGGACGGGAAGCTTTCTTT. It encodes CASSVAPQGREAFF.

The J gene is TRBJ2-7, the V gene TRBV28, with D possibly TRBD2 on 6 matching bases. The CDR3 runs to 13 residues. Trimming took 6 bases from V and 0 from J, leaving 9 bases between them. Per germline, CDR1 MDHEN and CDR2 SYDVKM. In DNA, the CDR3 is TGTGCCAGCAGGGAGGGGAGCTCCTACGAGCAGTACTTC. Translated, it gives CASREGSSYEQYF.

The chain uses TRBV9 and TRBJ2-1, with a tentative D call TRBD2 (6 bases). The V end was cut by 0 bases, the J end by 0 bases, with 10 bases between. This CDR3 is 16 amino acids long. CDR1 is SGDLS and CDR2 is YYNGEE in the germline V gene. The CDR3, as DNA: TGTGCCAGCAGCGTAGGGGCGGGGCGCTCCTACAATGAGCAGTTCTTC. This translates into CASSVGAGRSYNEQFF.

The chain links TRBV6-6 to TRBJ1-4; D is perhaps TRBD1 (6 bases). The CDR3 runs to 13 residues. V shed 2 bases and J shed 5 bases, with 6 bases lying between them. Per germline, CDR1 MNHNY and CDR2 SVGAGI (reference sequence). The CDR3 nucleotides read TGTGCCAGCAGTTACGGGGGCAATGAAAAACTGTTTTTT. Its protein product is CASSYGGNEKLFF.

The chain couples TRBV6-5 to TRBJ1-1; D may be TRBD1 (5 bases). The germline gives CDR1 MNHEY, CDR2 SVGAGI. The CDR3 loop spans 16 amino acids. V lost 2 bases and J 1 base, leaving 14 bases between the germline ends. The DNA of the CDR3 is TGTGCCAGCAGTTACGGAACAAGGGGTGCGAACACTGAAGCTTTCTTT. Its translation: CASSYGTRGANTEAFF.

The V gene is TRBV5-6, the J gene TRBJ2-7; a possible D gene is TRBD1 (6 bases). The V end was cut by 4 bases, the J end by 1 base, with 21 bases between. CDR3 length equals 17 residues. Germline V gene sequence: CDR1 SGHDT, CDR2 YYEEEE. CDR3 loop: CASSPLGSRDTSYEQYF. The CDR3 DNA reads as TGTGCCAGCAGCCCCCTGGGTTCCCGGGACACTTCCTACGAGCAGTACTTC.

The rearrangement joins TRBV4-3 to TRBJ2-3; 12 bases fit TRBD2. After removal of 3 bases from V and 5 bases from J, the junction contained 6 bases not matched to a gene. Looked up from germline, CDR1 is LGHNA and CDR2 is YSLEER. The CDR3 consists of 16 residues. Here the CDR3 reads CASSHASGGAVDTQYF. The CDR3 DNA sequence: TGCGCCAGCAGCCACGCTAGCGGGGGGGCAGTAGATACGCAGTATTTT.

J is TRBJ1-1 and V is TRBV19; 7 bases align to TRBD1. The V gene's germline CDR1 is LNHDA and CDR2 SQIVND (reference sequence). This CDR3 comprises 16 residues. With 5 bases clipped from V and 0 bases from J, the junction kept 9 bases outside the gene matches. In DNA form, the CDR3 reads TGTGCCAGTAGTGGGGGGGACAGCAAAATGAACACTGAAGCTTTCTTT. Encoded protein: CASSGGDSKMNTEAFF. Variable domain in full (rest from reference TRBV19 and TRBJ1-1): DGGITQSPKYLFRKEGQNVTLSCEQNLNHDAMYWYRQDPGQGLRLIYYSQIVNDFQKGDIAEGYSVSREKKESFPLTVTSAQKNPTAFYLCASSGGDSKMNTEAFFGQGTRLTVV.

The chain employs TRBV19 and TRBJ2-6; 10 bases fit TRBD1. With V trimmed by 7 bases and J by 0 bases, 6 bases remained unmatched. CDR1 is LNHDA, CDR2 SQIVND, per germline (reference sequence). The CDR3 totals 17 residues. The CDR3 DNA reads TGTGCCAGTACCGCCGGGACAGGGGTCTCTGGGGCCAACGTCCTGACTTTC. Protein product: CASTAGTGVSGANVLTF.

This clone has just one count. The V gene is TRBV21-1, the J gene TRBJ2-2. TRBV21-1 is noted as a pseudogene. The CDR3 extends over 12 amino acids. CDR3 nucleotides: TGTGCCAGCAGCAAAGCGGCCGGGGAGCTGTTTTTT. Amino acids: CASSKAAGELFF.

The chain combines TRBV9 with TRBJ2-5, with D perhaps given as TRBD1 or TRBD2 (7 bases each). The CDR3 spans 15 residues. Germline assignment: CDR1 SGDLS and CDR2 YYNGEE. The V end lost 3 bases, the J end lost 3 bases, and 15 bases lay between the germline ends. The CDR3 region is CASSEGGGSEETQYF. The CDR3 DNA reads TGTGCCAGCAGCGAGGGAGGGGGCTCGGAAGAGACCCAGTACTTC.

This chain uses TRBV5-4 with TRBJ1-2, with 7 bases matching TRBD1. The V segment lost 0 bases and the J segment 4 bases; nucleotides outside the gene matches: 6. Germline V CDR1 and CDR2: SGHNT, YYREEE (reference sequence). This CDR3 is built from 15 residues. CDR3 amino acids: CASSLGTGMIYGYTF. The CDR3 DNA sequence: TGTGCCAGCAGCTTGGGGACAGGCATGATCTATGGCTACACCTTC.

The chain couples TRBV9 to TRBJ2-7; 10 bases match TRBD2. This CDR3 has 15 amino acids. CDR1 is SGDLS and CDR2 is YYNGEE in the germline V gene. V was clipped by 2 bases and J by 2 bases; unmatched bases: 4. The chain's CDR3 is CASSVGLAEAYEQYF. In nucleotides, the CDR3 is TGTGCCAGCAGCGTCGGACTAGCGGAGGCCTACGAGCAGTACTTC.

This CDR3 is CASSLGAPGQAVGNTIYF. The CDR3 DNA is TGTGCCAGCAGCTTAGGGGCACCGGGACAGGCTGTTGGAAACACCATATATTTT. The chain carries TRBV7-8 and TRBJ1-3; TRBD1 agrees at 8 bases. The V gene's germline CDR1 is SGHVS and CDR2 FQNEAQ. After removal of 1 base from V and 3 bases from J, the junction contained 11 bases not matched to a gene. The CDR3 is made up of 18 amino acids.